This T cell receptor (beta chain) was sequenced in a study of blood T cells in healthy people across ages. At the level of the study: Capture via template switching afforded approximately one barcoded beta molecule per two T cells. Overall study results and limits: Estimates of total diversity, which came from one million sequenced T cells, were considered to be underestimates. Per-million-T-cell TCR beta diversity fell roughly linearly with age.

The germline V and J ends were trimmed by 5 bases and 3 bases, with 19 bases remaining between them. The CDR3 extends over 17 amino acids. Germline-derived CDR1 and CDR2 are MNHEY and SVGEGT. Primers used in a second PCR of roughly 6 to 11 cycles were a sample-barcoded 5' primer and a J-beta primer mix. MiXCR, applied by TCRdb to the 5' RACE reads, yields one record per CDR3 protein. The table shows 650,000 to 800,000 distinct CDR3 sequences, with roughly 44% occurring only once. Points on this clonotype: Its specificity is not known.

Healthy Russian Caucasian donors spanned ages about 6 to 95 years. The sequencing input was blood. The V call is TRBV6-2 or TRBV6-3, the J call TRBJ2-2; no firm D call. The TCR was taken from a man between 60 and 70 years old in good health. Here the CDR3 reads CASSKPSPASYTGELFF. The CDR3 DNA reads TGTGCCAGCAGTAAACCATCCCCCGCCTCGTACACCGGGGAGCTGTTTTTT.